This T cell receptor beta chain came from a study of shared clonotypes between healthy human individuals. Turning to the study itself: Used for every donor were three CD4 naive, three CD4 memory, two CD8 naive and one CD8 memory plate.

Findings and limits, study-wide: Few donors limited the genetic and exposure-history diversity represented. Sorted-subset samples were not fully sequenced, rarefaction indicated.

Looked up from germline, CDR1 is MNHEY and CDR2 is SVGAGI. Trimming cost V 2 bases and J 2 bases, with 7 bases left between them. The CDR3 loop spans 15 amino acids. Produced via immunoSEQ multiplex PCR; TCRdb's table is partial and in-frame only. The profile shows a few million clones, 85% to 95% of them singletons. Splitting the CD4+ cells yielded a CD45RA+ naive subset and a CD45RA-negative memory subset. As concerns this clone: Antigen specificity is unknown. Other DNA sequences from this sample encode an identical CDR3 as well.

V usage is TRBV6-5 and J usage is TRBJ2-6; perhaps TRBD2 as D (5 bases). The TCR comes from a man between 18 and 29 years old in good health. Sample: naive CD4+ T cells sorted from blood. The subset: CD45RA+ positively selected. CDR3 sequence (DNA): TGTGCCAGCAGTTACGTCGGGGCTGGGGCCAACGTCCTGACTTTC. Its translation is CASSYVGAGANVLTF.